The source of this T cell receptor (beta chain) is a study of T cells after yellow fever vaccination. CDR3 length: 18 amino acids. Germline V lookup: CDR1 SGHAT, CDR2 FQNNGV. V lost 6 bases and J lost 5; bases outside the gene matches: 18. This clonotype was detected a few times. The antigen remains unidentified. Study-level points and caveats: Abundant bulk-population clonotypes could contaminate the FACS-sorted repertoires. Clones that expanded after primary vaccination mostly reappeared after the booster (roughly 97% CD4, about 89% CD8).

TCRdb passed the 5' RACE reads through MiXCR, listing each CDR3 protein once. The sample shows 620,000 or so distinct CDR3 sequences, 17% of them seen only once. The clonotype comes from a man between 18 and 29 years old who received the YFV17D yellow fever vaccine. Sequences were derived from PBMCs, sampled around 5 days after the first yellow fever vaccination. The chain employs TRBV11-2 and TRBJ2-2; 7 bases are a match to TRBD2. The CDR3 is CASSGYRRGGLQTGELFF. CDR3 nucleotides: TGTGCCAGCAGTGGGTATCGGCGCGGGGGACTCCAAACCGGGGAGCTGTTTTTT. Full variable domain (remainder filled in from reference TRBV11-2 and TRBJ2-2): EAGVAQSPRYKIIEKRQSVAFWCNPISGHATLYWYQQILGQGPKLLIQFQNNGVVDDSQLPKDRFSAERLKGVDSTLKIQPAKLEDSAVYLCASSGYRRGGLQTGELFFGEGSRLTVL.